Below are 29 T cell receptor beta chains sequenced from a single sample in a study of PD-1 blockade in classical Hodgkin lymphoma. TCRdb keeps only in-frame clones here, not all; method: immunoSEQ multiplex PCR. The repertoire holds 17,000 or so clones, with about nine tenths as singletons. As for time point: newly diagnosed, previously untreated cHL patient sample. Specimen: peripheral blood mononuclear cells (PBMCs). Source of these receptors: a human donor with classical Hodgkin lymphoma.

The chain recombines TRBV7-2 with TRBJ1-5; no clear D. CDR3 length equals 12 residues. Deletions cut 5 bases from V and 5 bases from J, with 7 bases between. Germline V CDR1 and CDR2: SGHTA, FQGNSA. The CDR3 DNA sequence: TGTGCCAGCAGCGAAAGGTATCAGCCCCAGCATTTT. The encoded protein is CASSERYQPQHF.

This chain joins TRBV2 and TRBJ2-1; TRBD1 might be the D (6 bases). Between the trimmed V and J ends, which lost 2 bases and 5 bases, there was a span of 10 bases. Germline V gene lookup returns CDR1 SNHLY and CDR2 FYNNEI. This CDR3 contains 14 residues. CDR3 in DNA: TGTGCCAGCAGTGAACAGCAGGGGAACAATGAGCAGTTCTTC. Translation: CASSEQQGNNEQFF.

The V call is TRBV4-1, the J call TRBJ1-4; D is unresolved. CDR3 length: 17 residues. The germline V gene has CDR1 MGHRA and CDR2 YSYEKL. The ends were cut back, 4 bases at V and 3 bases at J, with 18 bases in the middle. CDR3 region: CASSRYWAADSNEKLFF. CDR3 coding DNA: TGCGCCAGCAGCCGTTATTGGGCGGCCGATTCTAATGAAAAACTGTTTTTT.

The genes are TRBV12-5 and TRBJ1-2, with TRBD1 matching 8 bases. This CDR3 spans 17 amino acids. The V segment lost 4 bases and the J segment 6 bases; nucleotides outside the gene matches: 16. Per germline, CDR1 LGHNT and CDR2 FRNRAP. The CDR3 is CASGSSTLQGARDGYTF. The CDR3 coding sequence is TGTGCTAGTGGTTCTAGTACGCTCCAGGGGGCTAGGGATGGCTACACCTTC.

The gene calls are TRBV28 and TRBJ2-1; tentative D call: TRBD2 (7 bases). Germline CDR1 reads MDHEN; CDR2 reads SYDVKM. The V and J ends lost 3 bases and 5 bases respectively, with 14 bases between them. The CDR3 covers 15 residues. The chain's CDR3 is CASSLKGGRHNEQFF. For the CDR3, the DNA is TGTGCCAGCAGTTTGAAGGGGGGGCGCCACAATGAGCAGTTCTTC.

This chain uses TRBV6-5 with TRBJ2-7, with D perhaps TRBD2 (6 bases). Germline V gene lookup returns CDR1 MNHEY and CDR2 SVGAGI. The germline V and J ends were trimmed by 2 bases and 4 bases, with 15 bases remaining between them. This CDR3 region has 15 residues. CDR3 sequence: CASSYGYGSQYEQYF. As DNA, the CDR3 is TGTGCCAGCAGTTACGGTTACGGGAGTCAATACGAGCAGTACTTC.

The CDR3 DNA sequence: TGTGCCAGCAGCCGCGAGCCGCCACAAAGTCGGGCCAACGTCCTGACTTTC. It is translated as CASSREPPQSRANVLTF. The V call is TRBV7-7, the J call TRBJ2-6; D uncertain. Trimming stripped 5 bases from V and 5 bases from J, with 19 bases between. The CDR3 totals 17 residues. Germline values: CDR1 SSHAT, CDR2 FNYEAQ (reference sequence).

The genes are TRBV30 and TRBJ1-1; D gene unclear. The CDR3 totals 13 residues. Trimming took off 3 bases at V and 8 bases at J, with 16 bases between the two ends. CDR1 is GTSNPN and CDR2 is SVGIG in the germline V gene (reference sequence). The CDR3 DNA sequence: TGTGCCTGGAGAGAGCCAGCGGGTCGGGAAGCTTTCTTT. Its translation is CAWREPAGREAFF. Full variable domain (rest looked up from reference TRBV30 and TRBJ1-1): SQTIHQWPATLVQPVGSPLSLECTVEGTSNPNLYWYRQAAGRGLQLLFYSVGIGQISSEVPQNLSASRPQDRQFILSSKKLLLSDSGFYLCAWREPAGREAFFGQGTRLTVV.

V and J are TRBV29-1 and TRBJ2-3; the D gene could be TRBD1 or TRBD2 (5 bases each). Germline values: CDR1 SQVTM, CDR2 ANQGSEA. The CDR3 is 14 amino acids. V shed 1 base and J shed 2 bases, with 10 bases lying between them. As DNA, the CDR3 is TGCAGCGTTGAAGGGGGGATTTACACAGATACGCAGTATTTT. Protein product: CSVEGGIYTDTQYF.

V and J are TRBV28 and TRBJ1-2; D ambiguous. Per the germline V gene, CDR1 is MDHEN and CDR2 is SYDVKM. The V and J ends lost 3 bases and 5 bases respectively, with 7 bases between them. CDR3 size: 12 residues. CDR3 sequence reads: CASSFSGYGYTF. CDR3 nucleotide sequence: TGTGCCAGCAGTTTTTCCGGGTATGGCTACACCTTC.

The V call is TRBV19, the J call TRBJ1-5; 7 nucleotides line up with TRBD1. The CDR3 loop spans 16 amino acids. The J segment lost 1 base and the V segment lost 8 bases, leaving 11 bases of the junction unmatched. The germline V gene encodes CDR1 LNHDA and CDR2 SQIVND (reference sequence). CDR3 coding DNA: TGTGCCAGTGTCACTTCACAGGGGAGGAGCAATCAGCCCCAGCATTTT. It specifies CASVTSQGRSNQPQHF.

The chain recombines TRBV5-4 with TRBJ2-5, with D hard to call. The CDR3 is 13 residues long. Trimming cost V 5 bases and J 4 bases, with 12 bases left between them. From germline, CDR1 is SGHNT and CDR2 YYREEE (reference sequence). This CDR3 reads CASRKGLLETQYF. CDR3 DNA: TGTGCCAGCAGGAAGGGCCTTTTAGAGACCCAGTACTTC.

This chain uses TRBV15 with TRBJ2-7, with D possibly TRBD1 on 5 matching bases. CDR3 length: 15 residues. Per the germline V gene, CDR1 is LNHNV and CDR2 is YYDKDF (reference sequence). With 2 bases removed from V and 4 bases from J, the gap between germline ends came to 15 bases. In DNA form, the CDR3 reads TGTGCCACCAGCAGATCCCGACAGACACTTTACGAGCAGTACTTC. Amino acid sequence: CATSRSRQTLYEQYF.

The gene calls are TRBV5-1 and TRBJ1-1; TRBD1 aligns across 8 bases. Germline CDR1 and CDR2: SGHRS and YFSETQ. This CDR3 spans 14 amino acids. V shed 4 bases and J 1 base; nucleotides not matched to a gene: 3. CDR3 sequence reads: CASSRGTGNTEAFF. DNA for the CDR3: TGCGCCAGCAGCCGTGGGACAGGGAACACTGAAGCTTTCTTT. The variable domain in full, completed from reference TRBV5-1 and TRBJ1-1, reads KAGVTQTPRYLIKTRGQQVTLSCSPISGHRSVSWYQQTPGQGLQFLFEYFSETQRNKGNFPGRFSGRQFSNSRSEMNVSTLELGDSALYLCASSRGTGNTEAFFGQGTRLTVV.

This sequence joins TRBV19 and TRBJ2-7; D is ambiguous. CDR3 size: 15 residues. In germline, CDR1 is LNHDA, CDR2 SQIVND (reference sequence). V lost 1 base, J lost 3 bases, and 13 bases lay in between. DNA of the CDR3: TGTGCCAGTAGTATAGCCCTCAGCGTTTTCTACGAGCAGTACTTC. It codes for CASSIALSVFYEQYF.

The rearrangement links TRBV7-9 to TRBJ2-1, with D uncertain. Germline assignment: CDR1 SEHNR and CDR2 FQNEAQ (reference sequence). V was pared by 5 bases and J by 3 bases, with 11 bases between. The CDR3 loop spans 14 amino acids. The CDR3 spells CASSPSIDYNEQFF. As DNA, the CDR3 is TGTGCCAGCAGCCCCAGTATAGACTACAATGAGCAGTTCTTC.

CDR3 loop: CAISEYGTGTDTQYF. In DNA, the CDR3 is TGTGCCATCAGTGAGTACGGGACCGGCACAGATACGCAGTATTTT. The rearrangement links TRBV10-3 to TRBJ2-3; TRBD1 or TRBD2 may be the D gene (5 bases each). CDR1 ENHRY and CDR2 SYGVKD come from the germline V gene. The CDR3 is made up of 15 amino acids. V dropped 1 base and J dropped 1 base, with 9 bases sitting between them.

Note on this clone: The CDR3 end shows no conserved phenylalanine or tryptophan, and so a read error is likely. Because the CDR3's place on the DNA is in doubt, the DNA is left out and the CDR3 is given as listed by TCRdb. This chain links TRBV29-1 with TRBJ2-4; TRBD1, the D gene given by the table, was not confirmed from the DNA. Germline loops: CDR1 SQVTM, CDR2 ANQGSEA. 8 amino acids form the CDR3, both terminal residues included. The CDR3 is CSVAPDTG.

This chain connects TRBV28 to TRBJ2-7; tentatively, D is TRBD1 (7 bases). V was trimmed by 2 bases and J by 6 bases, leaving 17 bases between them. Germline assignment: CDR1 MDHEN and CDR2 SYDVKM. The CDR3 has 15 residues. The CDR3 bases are TGTGCCAGCAGTTTAGAGGGGGCGGGAAAACGCGAGCAGTACTTC. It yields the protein CASSLEGAGKREQYF.

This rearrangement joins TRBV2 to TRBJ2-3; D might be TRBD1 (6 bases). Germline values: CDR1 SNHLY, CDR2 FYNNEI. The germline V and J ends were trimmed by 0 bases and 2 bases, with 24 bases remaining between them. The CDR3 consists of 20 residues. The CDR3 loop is CASSEAPGQPRTGYTDTQYF. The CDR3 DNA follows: TGTGCCAGCAGTGAAGCACCTGGACAGCCCAGGACCGGGTACACAGATACGCAGTATTTT.

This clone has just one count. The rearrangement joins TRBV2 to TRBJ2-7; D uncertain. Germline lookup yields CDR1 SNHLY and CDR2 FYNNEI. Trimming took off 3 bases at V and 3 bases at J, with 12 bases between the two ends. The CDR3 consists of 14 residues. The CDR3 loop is CASSDPPGHYEQYF. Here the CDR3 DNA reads TGTGCCAGCAGTGATCCGCCAGGCCACTACGAGCAGTACTTC.

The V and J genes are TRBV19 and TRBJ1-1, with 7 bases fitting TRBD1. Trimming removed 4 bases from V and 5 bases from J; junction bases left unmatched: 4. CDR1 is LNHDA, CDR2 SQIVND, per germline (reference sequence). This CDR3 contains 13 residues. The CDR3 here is CASSTGQRTEAFF. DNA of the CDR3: TGTGCCAGTAGTACGGGACAGAGGACTGAAGCTTTCTTT.

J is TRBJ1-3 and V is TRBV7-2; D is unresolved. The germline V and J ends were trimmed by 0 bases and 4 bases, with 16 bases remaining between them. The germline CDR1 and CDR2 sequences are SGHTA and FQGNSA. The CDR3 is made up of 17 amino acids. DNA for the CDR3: TGTGCCAGCAGCTTAGCGGGGTATATAAACCCAGGAAACACCATATATTTT. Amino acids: CASSLAGYINPGNTIYF.

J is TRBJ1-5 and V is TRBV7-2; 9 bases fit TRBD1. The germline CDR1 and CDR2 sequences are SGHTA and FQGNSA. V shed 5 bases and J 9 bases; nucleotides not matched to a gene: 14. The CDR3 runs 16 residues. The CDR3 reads CASSPRDRAAIGPQHF. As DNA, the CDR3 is TGTGCCAGCAGCCCAAGGGACAGGGCCGCAATCGGGCCCCAGCATTTT.

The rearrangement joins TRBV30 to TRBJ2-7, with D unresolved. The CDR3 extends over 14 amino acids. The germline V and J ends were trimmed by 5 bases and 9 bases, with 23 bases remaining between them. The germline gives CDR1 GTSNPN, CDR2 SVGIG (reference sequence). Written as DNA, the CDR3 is TGTGCCTGGGTGGAGTACTCTGGGGTCGGCGGGCAGTACTTC. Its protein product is CAWVEYSGVGGQYF.

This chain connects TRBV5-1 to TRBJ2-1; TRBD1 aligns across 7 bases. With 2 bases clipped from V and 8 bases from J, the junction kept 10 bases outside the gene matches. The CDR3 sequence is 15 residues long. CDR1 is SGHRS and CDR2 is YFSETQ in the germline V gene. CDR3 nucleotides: TGCGCCAGCAGCTTCACCGGGACAGCCAGGGATGAGCAGTTCTTC. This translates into CASSFTGTARDEQFF.

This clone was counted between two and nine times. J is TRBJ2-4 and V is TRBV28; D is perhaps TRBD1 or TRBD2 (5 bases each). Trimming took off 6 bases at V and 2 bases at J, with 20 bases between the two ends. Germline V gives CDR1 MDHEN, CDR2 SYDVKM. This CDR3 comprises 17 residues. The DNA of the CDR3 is TGTGCCAGCAGCCCACGGGGCCTTACTACCTCCAAAAACATTCAGTACTTC. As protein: CASSPRGLTTSKNIQYF.

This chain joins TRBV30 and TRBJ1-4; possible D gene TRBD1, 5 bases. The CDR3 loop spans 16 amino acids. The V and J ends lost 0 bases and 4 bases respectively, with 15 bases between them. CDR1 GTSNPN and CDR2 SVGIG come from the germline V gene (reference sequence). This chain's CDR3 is CAWSVELGGFNEKLFF. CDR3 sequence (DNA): TGTGCCTGGAGTGTAGAGTTGGGGGGTTTTAATGAAAAACTGTTTTTT.

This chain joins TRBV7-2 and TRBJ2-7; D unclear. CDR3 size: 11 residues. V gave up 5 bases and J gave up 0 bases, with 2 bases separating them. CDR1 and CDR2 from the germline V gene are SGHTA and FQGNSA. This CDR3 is CASSPSYEQYF. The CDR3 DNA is TGTGCCAGCAGCCCCTCCTACGAGCAGTACTTC.